A selection of T cell receptor beta chains follows, all from one sample in a study of stem cell transplantation in POMP-related autoinflammatory disease. Measured with immunoSEQ multiplex PCR; TCRdb has only the in-frame clones, and not every one. In the table there are roughly 10,000 clones, more than 75% of which are singletons. This specimen was CD8+ T cells from PBMCs, taken before stem cell transplantation. These receptors originate from a human donor with POMP-related autoinflammation and immune dysregulation (PRAID). Both conserved end residues are part of each CDR3. The D gene is left open where the match is weak. Some rows mark clone size as missing; the rest say once, few, many or name a class of expanded clone.

CDR3 protein: CATSALGENTEAFF; CDR3 DNA: TGTGCCACCAGCGCTTTAGGGGAGAACACTGAAGCTTTCTTT; V gene: TRBV15; clone size: NA; D gene: NA; J gene: TRBJ1-1
CDR3 protein: CASSYRGGEQFF; CDR3 DNA: TGTGCCAGCAGTTACAGGGGAGGTGAGCAGTTCTTC; V gene: TRBV6-5; clone size: once; D gene: NA; J gene: TRBJ2-1
CDR3 protein: CSVEDLGEASPILSYNEQFF; CDR3 DNA: TGCAGCGTTGAAGATCTAGGTGAGGCTAGCCCAATTCTCTCCTACAATGAGCAGTTCTTC; V gene: TRBV29-1; clone size: NA; D gene: NA; J gene: TRBJ2-1
CDR3 protein: CASSFQGSNEKLFF; CDR3 DNA: TGTGCCAGCAGCTTCCAGGGTTCTAATGAAAAACTGTTTTTT; V gene: TRBV11-2; clone size: NA; D gene: NA; J gene: TRBJ1-4
CDR3 protein: CASSAGPYTEAFF; CDR3 DNA: TGCGCCAGCAGTGCCGGTCCCTACACTGAAGCTTTCTTT; V gene: TRBV10-1; clone size: NA; D gene: NA; J gene: TRBJ1-1
CDR3 protein: CASSLGTGRNQPQHF; CDR3 DNA: TGTGCCAGCAGCTTGGGGACAGGGCGCAATCAGCCCCAGCATTTT; V gene: TRBV5-6; clone size: once; D gene: TRBD1; J gene: TRBJ1-5
CDR3 protein: CASSPNGLAGVTNTGELFF; CDR3 DNA: TGTGCCAGCAGCCCTAACGGACTAGCGGGGGTCACGAACACCGGGGAGCTGTTTTTT; V gene: TRBV5-6; clone size: once; D gene: TRBD2; J gene: TRBJ2-2
CDR3 protein: CASRRGSTDTQYF; CDR3 DNA: TGTGCCAGCAGAAGGGGGAGCACAGATACGCAGTATTTT; V gene: TRBV6-5; clone size: NA; D gene: NA; J gene: TRBJ2-3
CDR3 protein: CASSTSRDTSTYEQYF; CDR3 DNA: TGTGCCAGTAGTACCTCTCGGGACACTTCGACCTACGAGCAGTACTTC; V gene: TRBV19; clone size: NA; D gene: NA; J gene: TRBJ2-7
CDR3 protein: CASSVLLMGNEQFF; CDR3 DNA: TGTGCCAGCAGCGTCTTGCTCATGGGAAATGAGCAGTTCTTC; V gene: TRBV9; clone size: NA; D gene: NA; J gene: TRBJ2-1
CDR3 protein: CASSPTGGSSSYEQYF; CDR3 DNA: TGTGCCAGCAGTCCCACGGGGGGCTCATCTTCCTACGAGCAGTACTTC; V gene: TRBV28; clone size: NA; D gene: NA; J gene: TRBJ2-7
CDR3 protein: CASSQVTNNEQFF; CDR3 DNA: TGTGCCAGCAGCCAAGTTACCAACAATGAGCAGTTCTTC; V gene: TRBV14; clone size: NA; D gene: NA; J gene: TRBJ2-1
CDR3 protein: CASSQDRDTTEAFF; CDR3 DNA: TGCGCCAGCAGCCAAGATAGGGATACCACTGAAGCTTTCTTT; V gene: TRBV4-1; clone size: NA; D gene: NA; J gene: TRBJ1-1
CDR3 protein: CASSFPGLTSCTDTQYF; CDR3 DNA: TGTGCCAGCAGTTTTCCGGGACTTACATCATGCACAGATACGCAGTATTTT; V gene: TRBV5-7; clone size: NA; D gene: NA; J gene: TRBJ2-3
CDR3 protein: CASSEGFGPIYEQYF; CDR3 DNA: TGTGCCAGCAGTGAAGGGTTCGGTCCTATCTACGAGCAGTACTTC; V gene: TRBV2; clone size: NA; D gene: NA; J gene: TRBJ2-7
CDR3 protein: CASRFGPRDGMNTEAFF; CDR3 DNA: TGTGCCAGCAGATTCGGTCCCCGGGACGGAATGAACACTGAAGCTTTCTTT; V gene: TRBV11-2; clone size: NA; D gene: NA; J gene: TRBJ1-1
CDR3 protein: CASSVVGGHYGYTF; CDR3 DNA: TGTGCCAGCAGCGTAGTCGGGGGACACTATGGCTACACCTTC; V gene: TRBV9; clone size: NA; D gene: NA; J gene: TRBJ1-2
CDR3 protein: CASSAGPYYGYTF; CDR3 DNA: TGCGCCAGCAGTGCGGGCCCCTACTATGGCTACACCTTC; V gene: TRBV10-1; clone size: NA; D gene: NA; J gene: TRBJ1-2
CDR3 protein: CASWGGRIHTEAFF; CDR3 DNA: TGTGCCAGCTGGGGGGGGCGGATACACACTGAAGCTTTCTTT; V gene: TRBV6-6; clone size: once; D gene: NA; J gene: TRBJ1-1
CDR3 protein: CASSLLSPTGGYTF; CDR3 DNA: TGTGCCAGCAGCTTACTATCGCCGACAGGAGGCTACACCTTC; V gene: TRBV7-6; clone size: NA; D gene: NA; J gene: TRBJ1-2
CDR3 protein: CASSLGLAGADTQYF; CDR3 DNA: TGTGCCAGCAGTTTAGGACTAGCGGGAGCAGATACGCAGTATTTT; V gene: TRBV27; clone size: NA; D gene: TRBD2; J gene: TRBJ2-3
CDR3 protein: CASSRRGQGNEQYF; CDR3 DNA: TGTGCCAGCAGCCGCCGGGGACAGGGGAACGAGCAGTACTTC; V gene: TRBV5-6; clone size: NA; D gene: TRBD1; J gene: TRBJ2-7
CDR3 protein: CASSSRQGLPDTQYF; CDR3 DNA: TGTGCCAGCAGCAGCAGACAGGGGCTCCCAGATACGCAGTATTTT; V gene: TRBV5-6; clone size: NA; D gene: TRBD1; J gene: TRBJ2-3
CDR3 protein: CASTRLAGVGEQYF; CDR3 DNA: TGTGCCTCGACTCGACTAGCGGGAGTAGGGGAGCAGTACTTC; V gene: TRBV2; clone size: NA; D gene: TRBD2; J gene: TRBJ2-5
CDR3 protein: CASRLAEAYEQYF; CDR3 DNA: TGTGCCAGCCGACTAGCGGAGGCCTACGAGCAGTACTTC; V gene: TRBV6-6; clone size: NA; D gene: TRBD2; J gene: TRBJ2-7
CDR3 protein: CSVEFPGEEGAKMNTEAFF; CDR3 DNA: TGCAGCGTTGAATTCCCCGGTGAGGAAGGGGCTAAAATGAACACTGAAGCTTTCTTT; V gene: TRBV29-1; clone size: NA; D gene: NA; J gene: TRBJ1-1
CDR3 protein: CASSFGTDNQETQYF; CDR3 DNA: TGCGCCAGCAGCTTCGGGACAGACAACCAAGAGACCCAGTACTTC; V gene: TRBV5-1; clone size: NA; D gene: TRBD1; J gene: TRBJ2-5
CDR3 protein: CASSFQHPPSSTDTQYF; CDR3 DNA: TGTGCCAGCAGTTTTCAACATCCCCCCTCAAGCACAGATACGCAGTATTTT; V gene: TRBV28; clone size: NA; D gene: NA; J gene: TRBJ2-3
CDR3 protein: CASSPHNANTEAFF; CDR3 DNA: TGCGCCAGCAGCCCCCACAATGCGAACACTGAAGCTTTCTTT; V gene: TRBV4-1; clone size: NA; D gene: NA; J gene: TRBJ1-1
CDR3 protein: CASSLAADTSSGNTIYF; CDR3 DNA: TGCGCCAGCAGCTTGGCCGCGGACACGTCCTCTGGAAACACCATATATTTT; V gene: TRBV5-1; clone size: NA; D gene: NA; J gene: TRBJ1-3
CDR3 protein: CASSEGSGGEGYEQYF; CDR3 DNA: TGTGCCAGCAGTGAAGGGTCAGGGGGCGAGGGCTACGAGCAGTACTTC; V gene: TRBV2; clone size: NA; D gene: TRBD1; J gene: TRBJ2-7
CDR3 protein: CASGTEWTAEFEKLFF; CDR3 DNA: TGTGCTAGTGGGACCGAATGGACAGCCGAATTTGAAAAACTGTTTTTT; V gene: TRBV12-5; clone size: NA; D gene: NA; J gene: TRBJ1-4
CDR3 protein: CASSMGRGYEQYF; CDR3 DNA: TGTGCCAGTAGTATGGGAAGGGGCTACGAGCAGTACTTC; V gene: TRBV19; clone size: once; D gene: NA; J gene: TRBJ2-7
CDR3 protein: CASSAWSNEQYF; CDR3 DNA: TGTGCCAGCAGCGCGTGGAGCAACGAGCAGTACTTC; V gene: TRBV11-2; clone size: few; D gene: NA; J gene: TRBJ2-7
CDR3 protein: CASSSRLAGGWLDTQYF; CDR3 DNA: TGTGCCAGCAGCTCCAGACTAGCGGGAGGCTGGTTGGATACGCAGTATTTT; V gene: TRBV7-9; clone size: hyperexpanded; D gene: TRBD2; J gene: TRBJ2-3
CDR3 protein: CAWSTPVGYEQYF; CDR3 DNA: TGTGCCTGGAGTACCCCTGTCGGGTACGAGCAGTACTTC; V gene: TRBV30; clone size: NA; D gene: NA; J gene: TRBJ2-7
CDR3 protein: CASSLGPRRSYNEQFF; CDR3 DNA: TGTGCCAGCAGCTTGGGGCCTAGGAGGTCCTACAATGAGCAGTTCTTC; V gene: TRBV7-9; clone size: NA; D gene: NA; J gene: TRBJ2-1
CDR3 protein: CASSATGANYGYTF; CDR3 DNA: TGTGCCAGCAGTGCGACAGGGGCTAACTATGGCTACACCTTC; V gene: TRBV25-1; clone size: NA; D gene: TRBD1; J gene: TRBJ1-2
CDR3 protein: CASSLGGQGYGYTF; CDR3 DNA: TGCGCCAGCAGCTTGGGTGGGCAGGGCTATGGCTACACCTTC; V gene: TRBV5-1; clone size: NA; D gene: NA; J gene: TRBJ1-2
CDR3 protein: CASSLVLASGNEQFF; CDR3 DNA: TGTGCCAGCAGCTTAGTACTAGCGTCGGGCAATGAGCAGTTCTTC; V gene: TRBV11-1; clone size: NA; D gene: TRBD2; J gene: TRBJ2-1